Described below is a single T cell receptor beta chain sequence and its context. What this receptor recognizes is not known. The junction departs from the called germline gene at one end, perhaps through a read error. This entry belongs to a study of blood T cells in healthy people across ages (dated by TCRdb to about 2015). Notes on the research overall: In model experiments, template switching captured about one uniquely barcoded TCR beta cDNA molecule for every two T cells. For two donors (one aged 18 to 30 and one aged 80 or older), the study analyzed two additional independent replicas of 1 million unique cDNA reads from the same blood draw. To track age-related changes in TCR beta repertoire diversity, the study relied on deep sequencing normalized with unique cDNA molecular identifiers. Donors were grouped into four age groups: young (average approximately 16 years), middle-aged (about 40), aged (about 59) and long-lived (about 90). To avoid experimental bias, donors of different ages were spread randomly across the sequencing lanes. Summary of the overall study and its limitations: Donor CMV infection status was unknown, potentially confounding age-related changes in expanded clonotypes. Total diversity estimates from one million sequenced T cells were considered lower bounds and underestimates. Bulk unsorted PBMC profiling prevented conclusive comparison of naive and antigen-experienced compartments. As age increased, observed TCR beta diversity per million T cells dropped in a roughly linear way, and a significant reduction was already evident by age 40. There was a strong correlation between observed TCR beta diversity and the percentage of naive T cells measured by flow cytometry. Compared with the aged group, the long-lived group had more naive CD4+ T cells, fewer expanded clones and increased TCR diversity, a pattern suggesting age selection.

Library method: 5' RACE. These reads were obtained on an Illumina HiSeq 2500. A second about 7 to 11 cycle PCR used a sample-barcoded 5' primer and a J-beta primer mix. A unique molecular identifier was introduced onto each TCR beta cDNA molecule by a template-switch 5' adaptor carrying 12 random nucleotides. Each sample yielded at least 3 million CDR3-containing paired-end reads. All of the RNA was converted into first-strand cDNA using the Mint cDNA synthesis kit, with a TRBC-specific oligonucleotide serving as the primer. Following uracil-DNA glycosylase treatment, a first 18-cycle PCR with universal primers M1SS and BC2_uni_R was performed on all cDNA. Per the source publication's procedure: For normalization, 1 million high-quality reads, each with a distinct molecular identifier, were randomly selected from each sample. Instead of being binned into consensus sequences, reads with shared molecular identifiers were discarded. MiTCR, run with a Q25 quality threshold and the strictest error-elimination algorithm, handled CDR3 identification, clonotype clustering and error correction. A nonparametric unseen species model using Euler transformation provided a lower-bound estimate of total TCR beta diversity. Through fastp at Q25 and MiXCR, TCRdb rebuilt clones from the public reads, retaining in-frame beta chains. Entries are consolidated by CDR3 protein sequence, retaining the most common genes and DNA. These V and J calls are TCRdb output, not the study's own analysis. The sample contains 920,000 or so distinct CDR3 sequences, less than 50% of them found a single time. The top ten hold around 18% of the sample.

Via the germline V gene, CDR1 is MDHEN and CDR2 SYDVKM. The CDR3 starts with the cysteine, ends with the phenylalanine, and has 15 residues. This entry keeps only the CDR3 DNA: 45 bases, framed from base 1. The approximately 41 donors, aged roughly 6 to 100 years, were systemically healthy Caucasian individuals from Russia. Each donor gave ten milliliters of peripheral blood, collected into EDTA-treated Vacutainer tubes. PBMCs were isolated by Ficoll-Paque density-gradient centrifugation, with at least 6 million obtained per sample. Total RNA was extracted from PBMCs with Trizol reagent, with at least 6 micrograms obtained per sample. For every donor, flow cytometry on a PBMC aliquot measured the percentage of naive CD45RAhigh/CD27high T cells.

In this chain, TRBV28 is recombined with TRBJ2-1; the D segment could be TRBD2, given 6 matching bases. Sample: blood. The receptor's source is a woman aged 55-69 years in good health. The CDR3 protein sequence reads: CATHWRTTSDNEQFF. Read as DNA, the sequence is TGTGCCACCCATTGGAGGACTACCTCCGACAATGAGCAGTTCTTC.